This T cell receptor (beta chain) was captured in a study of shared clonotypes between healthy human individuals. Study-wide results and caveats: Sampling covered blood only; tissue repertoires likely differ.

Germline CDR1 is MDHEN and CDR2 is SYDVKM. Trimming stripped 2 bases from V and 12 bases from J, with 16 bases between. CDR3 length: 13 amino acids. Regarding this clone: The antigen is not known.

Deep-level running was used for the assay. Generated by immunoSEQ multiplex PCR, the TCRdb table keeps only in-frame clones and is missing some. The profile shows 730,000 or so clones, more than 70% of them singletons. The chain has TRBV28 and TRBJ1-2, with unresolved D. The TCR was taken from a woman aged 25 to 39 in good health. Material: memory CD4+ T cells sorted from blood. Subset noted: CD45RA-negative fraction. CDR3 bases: TGTGCCAGCAGTTTACAGAATGAAGAGTTGGACACCTTC. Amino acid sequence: CASSLQNEELDTF.